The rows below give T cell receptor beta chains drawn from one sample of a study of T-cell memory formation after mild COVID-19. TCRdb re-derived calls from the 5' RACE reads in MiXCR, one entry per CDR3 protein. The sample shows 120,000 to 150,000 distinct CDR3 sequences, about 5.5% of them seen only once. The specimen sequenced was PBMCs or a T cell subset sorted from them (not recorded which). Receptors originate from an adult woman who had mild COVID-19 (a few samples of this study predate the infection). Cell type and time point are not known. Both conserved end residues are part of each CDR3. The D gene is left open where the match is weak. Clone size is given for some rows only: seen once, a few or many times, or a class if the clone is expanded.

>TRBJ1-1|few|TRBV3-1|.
TGTGCCAGCAGCCAAGATAGGGCATCTGAAGCTTTCTTT
CASSQDRASEAFF
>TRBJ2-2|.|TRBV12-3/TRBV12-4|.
TGTGCCAGCAGTTTGAAACTCTACACCGGGGAGCTGTTTTTT
CASSLKLYTGELFF
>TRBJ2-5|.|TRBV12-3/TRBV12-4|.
TGTGCCAGCCGCAGGACAGTCCAAGAGACCCAGTACTTC
CASRRTVQETQYF
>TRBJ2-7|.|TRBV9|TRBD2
TGTGCCAGCAGCGTAGCAGCTGGGACTAGCGGGAGTTATGATCACGAGCAGTACTTC
CASSVAAGTSGSYDHEQYF
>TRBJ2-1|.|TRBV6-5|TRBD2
TGTGCCAGCAGGCCGGGACTAGCGGGACATGAGCAGTTCTTC
CASRPGLAGHEQFF
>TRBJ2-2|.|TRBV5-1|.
TGCGCCAGCAGCGGTGGGGCCCCACGGCCCGGGGAGCTGTTTTTT
CASSGGAPRPGELFF
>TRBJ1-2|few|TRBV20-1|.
TGCAGTGCCCCAAGGGCAGGCCTTTACTATGGCTACACCTTC
CSAPRAGLYYGYTF
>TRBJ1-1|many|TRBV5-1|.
TGCGCCAGCAGCTTGGTTGGGGTGGCAGCTTTCTTT
CASSLVGVAAFF
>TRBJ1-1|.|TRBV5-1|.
TGCGCCAGCAGCTTCATTGACTTGAACACTGAAGCTTTCTTT
CASSFIDLNTEAFF
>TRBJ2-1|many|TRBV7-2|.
TGTGCCAGCAGCTTAAGACGGACCGAGAACAATGAGCAGTTCTTC
CASSLRRTENNEQFF
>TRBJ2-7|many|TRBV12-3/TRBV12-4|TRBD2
TGTGCCAGCAGTCCCGGTGTTAGCGGGAGCGAGCAGTACTTC
CASSPGVSGSEQYF
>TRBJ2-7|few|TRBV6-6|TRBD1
TGTGCCAGCAGAGCAGGGGTCGGACAGGGGAACGAGCAGTACTTC
CASRAGVGQGNEQYF
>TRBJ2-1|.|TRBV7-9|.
TGTGCCAGCAGCTTCAGGGAGTCCTCCTACAATGAGCAGTTCTTC
CASSFRESSYNEQFF
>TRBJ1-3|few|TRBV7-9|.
TGTGCCAGCAGCTTAGCGGGACAATACGGAAACACCATATATTTT
CASSLAGQYGNTIYF